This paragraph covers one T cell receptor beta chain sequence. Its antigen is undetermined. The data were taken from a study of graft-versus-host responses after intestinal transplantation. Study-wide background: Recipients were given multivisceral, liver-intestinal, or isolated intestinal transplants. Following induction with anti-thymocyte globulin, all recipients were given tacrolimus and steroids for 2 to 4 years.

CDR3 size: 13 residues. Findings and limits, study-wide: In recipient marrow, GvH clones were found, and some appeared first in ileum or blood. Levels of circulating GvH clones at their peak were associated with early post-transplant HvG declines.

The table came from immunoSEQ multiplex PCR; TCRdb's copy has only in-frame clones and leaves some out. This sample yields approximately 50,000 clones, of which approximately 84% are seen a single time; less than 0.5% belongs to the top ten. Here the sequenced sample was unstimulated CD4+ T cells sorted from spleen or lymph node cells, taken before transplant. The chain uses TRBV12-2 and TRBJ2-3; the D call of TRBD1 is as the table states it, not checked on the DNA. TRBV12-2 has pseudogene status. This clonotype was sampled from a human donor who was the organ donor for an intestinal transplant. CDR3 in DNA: TGTGCAAGTCTCGCTTATTACGGGACAGGGGAATATTTT. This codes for CASLAYYGTGEYF.